This T cell receptor beta chain was retrieved from a study of blood T cell repertoires in COVID-19 (dated by TCRdb to 2018 to 2021). For the wider study: Samples covering the acute and convalescent phases of COVID-19 were provided by collaborators in the United States, Italy and Spain. Sample metadata almost always included a de-identified subject ID, COVID-19 status, age in years and sex. Samples came from the ongoing ImmuneRACE study (first 160 participants) plus 1,254 subjects from 6 global collaborators. Where available, HLA class I and class II types were taken from metadata supplied by the sample provider and were not determined by assay-based typing. Deeply sampled blood TCRbeta repertoires from subjects exposed to, actively infected with, or recovered from COVID-19 were included in the dataset. The repertoires were made available in a free public database intended to serve as a resource for research on the immune response to SARS-CoV-2. The prospective study material was composed of cDNA or gDNA derived from T cells, B-cell-depleted T cells, or PBMCs. Study-wide findings and limitations: Clinical and demographic metadata were provided uncurated, with the amount varying by source and participant.

TCRbeta CDR3 regions were amplified from genomic DNA using the immunoSEQ Assay, a bias-controlled multiplex PCR. The paper's processing steps were these. Nucleated cell counts per sample were estimated from amplification of reference gene primers within the assay. Sequence reads were collapsed and filtered to measure the absolute abundance of every unique TCRbeta CDR3 rearrangement. For each sample, productive Simpson clonality was calculated by taking the square root of Simpson's diversity index across productive rearrangements. The table was pulled from immuneACCESS by TCRdb, which kept in-frame rearrangements only. Such tables lose some clones; where checked, under half of the loss comes from unresolved V genes, and the rest has no known cause. That table supplies the V and J calls and clone size; D and trimming were determined from the DNA. Across this sample there are about 49,000 clones, with about 85% seen only once. The ten largest clonotypes hold about 14% of the sample.

Looking up the germline V gene yields CDR1 SGHRS and CDR2 YFSETQ. V is pared back by 0 bases and J by 1 base, with 10 bases lying between the germline termini. The CDR3, cysteine through phenylalanine, is 15 amino acids long. The DNA shown is the 45-base CDR3, in frame from base 1. Remarks on this clone: Its antigen has not been determined. Base qualities were left out, and no much larger clone turns up one base away.

The collaborating institutions used their own protocols to collect whole blood in K2EDTA tubes. For TCRbeta analysis, collaborator samples were shipped as frozen whole blood, as isolated PBMCs, or as DNA extracted from either sample type. This clonotype originated in a human donor in a cohort sampled during active COVID-19. The chain couples TRBV5-1 to TRBJ1-2, with no D gene named confidently. Sequenced sample: peripheral blood. The encoded CDR3 is CASSLDVQDNYGYTF. The bases are TGCGCCAGCAGCTTGGATGTTCAGGATAACTATGGCTACACCTTC.